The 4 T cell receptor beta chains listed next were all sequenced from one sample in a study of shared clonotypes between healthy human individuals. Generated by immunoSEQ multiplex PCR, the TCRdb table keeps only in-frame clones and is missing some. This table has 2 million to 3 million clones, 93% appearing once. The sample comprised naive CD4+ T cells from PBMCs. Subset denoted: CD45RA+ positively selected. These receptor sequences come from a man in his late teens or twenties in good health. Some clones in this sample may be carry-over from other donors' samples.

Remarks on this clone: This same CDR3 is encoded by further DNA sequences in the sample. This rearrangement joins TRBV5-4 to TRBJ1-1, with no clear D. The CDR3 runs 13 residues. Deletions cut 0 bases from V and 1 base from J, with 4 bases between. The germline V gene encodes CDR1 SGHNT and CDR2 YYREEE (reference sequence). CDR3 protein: CASSLDQNTEAFF. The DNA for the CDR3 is TGTGCCAGCAGCTTGGATCAGAACACTGAAGCTTTCTTT.

This CDR3 is CASSRLEHPNIQYF. The CDR3 DNA follows: TGCGCCAGCAGCCGTTTGGAGCATCCAAACATTCAGTACTTC. The chain employs TRBV4-1 and TRBJ2-4; no definite D call. Trimming took off 4 bases at V and 6 bases at J, with 13 bases between the two ends. Germline-derived CDR1 and CDR2 are MGHRA and YSYEKL. The CDR3 is 14 residues long.

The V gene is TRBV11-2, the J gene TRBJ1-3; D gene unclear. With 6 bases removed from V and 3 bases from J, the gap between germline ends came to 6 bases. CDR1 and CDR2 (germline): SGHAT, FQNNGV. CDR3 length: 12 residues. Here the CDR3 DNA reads TGTGCCAGCAGTGCCCTTGGAAACACCATATATTTT. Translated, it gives CASSALGNTIYF.

The CDR3, as DNA: TGTGCCAGCAGCTTATCGTGGGGGAGGTCTGAAGCTTTCTTT. The encoded protein is CASSLSWGRSEAFF. V gene TRBV7-2 combines with J gene TRBJ1-1; tentatively, D is TRBD1 (5 bases). Germline loops: CDR1 SGHTA, CDR2 FQGNSA. V shed 2 bases and J shed 6 bases, with 13 bases lying between them. CDR3 length: 14 amino acids.